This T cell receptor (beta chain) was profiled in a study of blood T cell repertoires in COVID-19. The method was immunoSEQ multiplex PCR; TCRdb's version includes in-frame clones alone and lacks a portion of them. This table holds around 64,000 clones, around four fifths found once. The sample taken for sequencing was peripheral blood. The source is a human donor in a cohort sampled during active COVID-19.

The CDR3 region is CATSDLPGQRYSNQPQHF. CDR3 bases: TGTGCCACCAGTGATTTGCCGGGACAGCGGTATAGCAATCAGCCCCAGCATTTT. The chain is built from TRBV24-1 and TRBJ1-5, with TRBD1 matching 7 bases. The germline gives CDR1 KGHDR, CDR2 SFDVKD. CDR3 size: 18 residues. J lost 0 bases, V lost 0 bases, and 7 bases had no gene match.